A single TCR beta chain is shown here with its context. Its antigen is not known. The data belong to a study of OX40 agonist ivuxolimab in advanced cancers. Findings of the study overall: The study did not work out the antigen specificity of the expanded peripheral T cells.

Trimming shortened V by 8 bases and J by 3 bases, and 12 bases separated the two germline ends. Germline lookup yields CDR1 SGHDN and CDR2 FVKESK. The CDR3 has 13 residues. Here immunoSEQ multiplex PCR was the method, and the copy in TCRdb shows in-frame clones only, minus some. The data contain approximately 100,000 clones, approximately 80% of them singletons. The rearrangement uses TRBV14 and TRBJ2-3; tentatively, D is TRBD2 (6 bases). The receptor comes from an adult with an advanced solid tumor such as melanoma, head and neck, liver or kidney cancer. The material was CD4+ or CD8+ T cells sorted from blood, obtained in a trial of the OX40 agonist ivuxolimab. The DNA for the CDR3 is TGTGCCAGCGGGAGGTGGGGGACAGATACGCAGTATTTT. It yields the protein CASGRWGTDTQYF.